What follows are 21 T cell receptor beta chains derived from one specimen sequenced in a study of CD8 T cells in Susac syndrome. With random hexamers, reverse transcription was performed on about 0.5 to 1 ug of RNA. Each CDR3 protein gets one entry after TCRdb re-called the immunoSEQ multiplex PCR reads with MiXCR. This table has fewer than 80,000 distinct CDR3 sequences, over 90% appearing once. The sample taken for sequencing was CD8+ T cells from PBMCs. These receptors were collected from a human donor in good health.

The chain is built from TRBV3-1 and TRBJ2-2; D is undetermined. CDR3 length equals 14 residues. Germline lookup yields CDR1 LGHDT and CDR2 YNNKEL (reference sequence). Trimming pared 0 bases from V and 9 bases from J, leaving 11 bases between. The CDR3 protein is CASSQDTGLRELFF. The CDR3, as DNA: TGTGCCAGCAGCCAAGATACTGGTTTAAGGGAGCTGTTTTTT.

This rearrangement joins TRBV4-2 to TRBJ2-3, with a tentative D call TRBD2 (5 bases). The CDR3 length is 15 residues. Per the germline V gene, CDR1 is LGHNA and CDR2 is YNFKEQ. With 0 bases removed from V and 2 bases from J, the gap between germline ends came to 9 bases. The CDR3 spells CASSQEWRPTDTQYF. The CDR3 nucleotides read TGTGCCAGCAGCCAAGAATGGAGGCCCACAGATACGCAGTATTTT.

The V gene is TRBV29-1, the J gene TRBJ1-1; 8 bases fit TRBD1. The length of the CDR3 is 13 residues. Trimming removed 8 bases from V and 4 bases from J; junction bases left unmatched: 9. Germline V gene data show CDR1 as SQVTM and CDR2 as ANQGSEA. CDR3 nucleotide sequence: TGCAGCACCTCAGGGGGCCCGAGCACTGAAGCTTTCTTT. This sequence encodes CSTSGGPSTEAFF.

This chain connects TRBV7-9 to TRBJ1-3; 8 bases line up with TRBD1. This CDR3 is built from 17 residues. Trimming removed 4 bases from V and 0 bases from J; junction bases left unmatched: 8. Germline V gene sequence: CDR1 SEHNR, CDR2 FQNEAQ (reference sequence). The CDR3 sequence: CASSSGQGGSSGNTIYF. DNA of the CDR3: TGTGCCAGCAGCTCCGGACAGGGTGGGAGCTCTGGAAACACCATATATTTT. The full variable domain, with the rest looked up from reference TRBV7-9 and TRBJ1-3, is DTGVSQNPRHKITKRGQNVTFRCDPISEHNRLYWYRQTLGQGPEFLTYFQNEAQLEKSRLLSDRFSAERPKGSFSTLEIQRTEQGDSAMYLCASSSGQGGSSGNTIYFGEGSWLTVV.

Comments on this clonotype: At one end the junction does not follow the germline gene, possibly because of a read error. The chain combines TRBV28 with TRBJ1-6; D unresolved. CDR1 MDHEN and CDR2 SYDVKM come from the germline V gene. This CDR3 contains 12 residues. CDR3 protein: CASGEVNSPLHF. The DNA for the CDR3 is TGTGCCAGCGGGGAGGTAAATTCCCCCCTCCACTTT.

The rearrangement joins TRBV3-1 to TRBJ1-1; no reliable D call. CDR3 length: 13 residues. V dropped 1 base and J dropped 5 bases, with 8 bases sitting between them. The germline gives CDR1 LGHDT, CDR2 YNNKEL (reference sequence). CDR3 DNA: TGTGCCAGCAGCCAAGGCCAATGGACTGAAGCTTTCTTT. It is translated as CASSQGQWTEAFF. Full variable domain (missing parts from reference TRBV3-1 and TRBJ1-1): DTAVSQTPKYLVTQMGNDKSIKCEQNLGHDTMYWYKQDSKKFLKIMFSYNNKELIINETVPNRFSPKSPDKAHLNLHINSLELGDSAVYFCASSQGQWTEAFFGQGTRLTVV.

The chain carries TRBV14 and TRBJ1-6, with D hard to call. CDR1 is SGHDN, CDR2 FVKESK, per germline. Deletions cut 5 bases from V and 12 bases from J, with 14 bases between. The CDR3 is made up of 13 amino acids. The CDR3 loop is CASSSNWVRPLHF. DNA for the CDR3: TGTGCCAGCAGCTCAAACTGGGTACGACCCCTCCACTTT.

The V call is TRBV27, the J call TRBJ2-1, with TRBD2 matching 7 bases. Trimming removed 4 bases from V and 2 bases from J; junction bases left unmatched: 2. The CDR3 is made up of 14 amino acids. The germline CDR1 and CDR2 sequences are MNHEY and SMNVEV (reference sequence). CDR3 in amino acids: CASSWGGTYNEQFF. The CDR3 region has the DNA TGTGCCAGCAGTTGGGGGGGAACCTACAATGAGCAGTTCTTC.

V gene TRBV27 combines with J gene TRBJ1-2; 9 nucleotides align to TRBD1. V dropped 4 bases and J dropped 8; count of bases not matched to a gene: 5. The CDR3 has 13 amino acids. CDR1 and CDR2 from the germline V gene are MNHEY and SMNVEV (reference sequence). This chain's CDR3 is CASSYTGGAGYTF. The CDR3 nucleotides read TGTGCCAGCAGTTATACAGGGGGCGCGGGCTACACCTTC.

This clonotype was recorded once. Sequence at one end of the junction differs from germline and may be a read error. The chain uses TRBV7-7 and TRBJ2-5, with D possibly matching TRBD1 (6 bases). The germline CDR1 and CDR2 sequences are SSHAT and FNYEAQ (reference sequence). This CDR3 has 14 amino acids. CDR3 region: CASSPWTVQETQYF. Written as DNA, the CDR3 is TGTGCTAGCAGCCCCTGGACAGTCCAAGAGACCCAGTACTTC.

The chain has TRBV2 and TRBJ2-2, with a possible D match to TRBD1 (5 bases). V lost 3 bases and J 5 bases, leaving 13 bases between the germline ends. CDR3 length: 15 residues. CDR1 is SNHLY and CDR2 is FYNNEI in the germline V gene. CDR3 coding DNA: TGTGCCAGCAGTGACAGGGTCGGTGGAACCGGGGAGCTGTTTTTT. Its translation is CASSDRVGGTGELFF.

V gene TRBV19 combines with J gene TRBJ2-2; D gene ambiguous. CDR3 length: 12 amino acids. Trimming removed 6 bases from V and 8 bases from J, with 10 bases in between. The germline gives CDR1 LNHDA, CDR2 SQIVND (reference sequence). The chain's CDR3 is CASSLSRGELFF. The CDR3 DNA follows: TGTGCCAGTAGCTTAAGCAGAGGGGAGCTGTTTTTT. Drawing the rest from reference TRBV19 and TRBJ2-2, the complete variable domain is DGGITQSPKYLFRKEGQNVTLSCEQNLNHDAMYWYRQDPGQGLRLIYYSQIVNDFQKGDIAEGYSVSREKKESFPLTVTSAQKNPTAFYLCASSLSRGELFFGEGSRLTVL.

This clonotype occurred once. J is TRBJ2-7 and V is TRBV28; 7 positions match TRBD1. The CDR3 has 14 amino acids. From germline, CDR1 is MDHEN and CDR2 SYDVKM. V was clipped by 7 bases and J by 2 bases; unmatched bases: 8. In DNA form, the CDR3 reads TGTGCCAGCACCACGGTGGGACAGACCTACGAGCAGTACTTC. Translating gives CASTTVGQTYEQYF. The full variable domain, with the rest looked up from reference TRBV28 and TRBJ2-7, is DVKVTQSSRYLVKRTGEKVFLECVQDMDHENMFWYRQDPGLGLRLIYFSYDVKMKEKGDIPEGYSVSREKKERFSLILESASTNQTSMYLCASTTVGQTYEQYFGPGTRLTVT.

The chain links TRBV6-5 to TRBJ1-2, with a weak D call TRBD1 (6 bases). The germline V and J ends were trimmed by 5 bases and 4 bases, with 11 bases remaining between them. The CDR3 is 13 residues long. The germline V gene encodes CDR1 MNHEY and CDR2 SVGAGI. CDR3: CASSEGGIYGYTF. The CDR3, as DNA: TGTGCCAGCAGTGAAGGGGGGATCTATGGCTACACCTTC.

The J gene is TRBJ2-2, the V gene TRBV27; D remains ambiguous. This CDR3 region has 13 residues. V shed 5 bases and J shed 4 bases, with 8 bases lying between them. CDR1 MNHEY and CDR2 SMNVEV come from the germline V gene (reference sequence). CDR3 loop: CASSHSSTGELFF. The CDR3 DNA sequence: TGTGCCAGCAGTCACAGCAGCACCGGGGAGCTGTTTTTT.

The V call is TRBV5-4, the J call TRBJ2-2; no reliable D call. Per germline, CDR1 SGHNT and CDR2 YYREEE (reference sequence). The CDR3 extends over 14 amino acids. V lost 2 bases and J 2 bases, leaving 7 bases between the germline ends. CDR3: CASSFQINTGELFF. In nucleotides, the CDR3 is TGTGCCAGCAGCTTTCAAATAAACACCGGGGAGCTGTTTTTT.

A single count supports this clonotype. The genes are TRBV4-1 and TRBJ2-3, with unresolved D. The V end lost 3 bases, the J end lost 0 bases, and 10 bases lay between the germline ends. From germline, CDR1 is MGHRA and CDR2 YSYEKL. The CDR3 has 15 residues. CDR3 amino acids: CASSHDSLSTDTQYF. DNA for the CDR3: TGCGCCAGCAGCCACGACTCCCTGAGCACAGATACGCAGTATTTT.

The genes are TRBV27 and TRBJ1-5; no clear D. CDR3 length: 14 residues. Germline-derived CDR1 and CDR2 are MNHEY and SMNVEV (reference sequence). The V and J ends lost 3 bases and 4 bases respectively, with 10 bases between them. For the CDR3, the DNA is TGTGCCAGCAGTTTCTCCGGGGATAATCAGCCCCAGCATTTT. Translating it yields CASSFSGDNQPQHF.

This clonotype appeared a single time. The chain carries TRBV4-3 and TRBJ1-2; 8 positions agree with TRBD1. There are 15 residues in the CDR3. Germline CDR1 is LGHNA and CDR2 is YSLEER. V was pared by 0 bases and J by 8 bases, with 8 bases of the junction left unmatched. The CDR3 sequence is CASSQDAGGAWGYTF. The DNA for the CDR3 is TGCGCCAGCAGCCAAGATGCAGGGGGCGCCTGGGGCTACACCTTC.

This sequence joins TRBV9 and TRBJ2-7; D is possibly TRBD1 or TRBD2 (5 bases each). CDR1 and CDR2 (germline): SGDLS, YYNGEE. The CDR3 is made up of 14 amino acids. Trimming took off 3 bases at V and 5 bases at J, with 15 bases between the two ends. CDR3 nucleotide sequence: TGTGCCAGCAGCGAGACAGCGAGGACTGACGAGCAGTACTTC. Translated: CASSETARTDEQYF.

V is TRBV9 and J is TRBJ2-7; weak D call: TRBD1 (5 bases). Germline lookup yields CDR1 SGDLS and CDR2 YYNGEE. The V gene lost 0 bases and the J gene lost 2 bases, with 9 bases spanning the gap. This CDR3 comprises 14 residues. CDR3 region: CASSVAREPYEQYF. CDR3 bases: TGTGCCAGCAGCGTAGCCAGGGAACCCTACGAGCAGTACTTC.